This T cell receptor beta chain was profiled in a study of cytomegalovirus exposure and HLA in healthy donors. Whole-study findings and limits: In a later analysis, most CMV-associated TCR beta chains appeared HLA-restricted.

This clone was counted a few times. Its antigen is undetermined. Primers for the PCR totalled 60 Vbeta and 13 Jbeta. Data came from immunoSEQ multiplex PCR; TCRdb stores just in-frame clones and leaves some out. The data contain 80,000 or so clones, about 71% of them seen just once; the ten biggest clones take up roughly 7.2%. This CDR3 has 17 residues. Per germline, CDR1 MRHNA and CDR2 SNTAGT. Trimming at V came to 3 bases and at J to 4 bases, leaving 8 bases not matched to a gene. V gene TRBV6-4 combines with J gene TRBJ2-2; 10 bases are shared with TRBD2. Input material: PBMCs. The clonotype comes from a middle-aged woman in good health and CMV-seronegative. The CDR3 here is CASSDGAGGRGTGELFF. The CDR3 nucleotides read TGTGCCAGCAGTGATGGAGCGGGGGGGCGAGGCACCGGGGAGCTGTTTTTT.